One sample yielded the 15 T cell receptor beta chains listed below, sequenced in a study of PD-1 blockade in classical Hodgkin lymphoma. Data came from immunoSEQ multiplex PCR; TCRdb stores just in-frame clones and leaves some out. The sample consists of 95,000 to 100,000 clones, around 89% of them appearing once. Following autologous stem cell transplantation, relapse occurred in every patient, and exposure to brentuximab vedotin varied. The specimen was peripheral blood mononuclear cells (PBMCs), collected before the second cycle of nivolumab. The source is a human donor with classical Hodgkin lymphoma.

V gene TRBV6-6 combines with J gene TRBJ1-5; unclear D gene. V was pared by 7 bases and J by 2 bases, with 12 bases between. Looked up from germline, CDR1 is MNHNY and CDR2 is SVGAGI (reference sequence). The CDR3 is 14 amino acids. The CDR3 loop reads CASKRGEGNQPQHF. The DNA of the CDR3 is TGTGCCAGCAAACGGGGTGAGGGCAATCAGCCCCAGCATTTT.

The V and J genes are TRBV7-2 and TRBJ1-2; D gene uncertain. The CDR3 loop spans 16 amino acids. V was trimmed by 5 bases and J by 3 bases, leaving 19 bases between them. From germline, CDR1 is SGHTA and CDR2 FQGNSA. CDR3 sequence: CASSRVVSGGHYGYTF. In DNA, the CDR3 is TGTGCCAGCAGCCGGGTGGTCTCCGGAGGGCACTATGGCTACACCTTC.

The chain employs TRBV28 and TRBJ2-7, with 8 bases aligning to TRBD1. Looked up from germline, CDR1 is MDHEN and CDR2 is SYDVKM. The CDR3 consists of 15 residues. The V gene end was trimmed by 7 bases and the J gene end by 3 bases; junction bases not matched to a gene: 11. The CDR3 nucleotides read TGTGCCAGCACCTTAGCAGGGGGCTTCCTCTACGAGCAGTACTTC. This sequence encodes CASTLAGGFLYEQYF.

As concerns this clone: Additional DNA sequences in this sample encode the identical CDR3. The chain has TRBV4-3 and TRBJ1-2; the D gene is possibly TRBD1 (5 bases). The CDR3 has 13 amino acids. V lost 1 base and J 4 bases, leaving 7 bases between the germline ends. Germline values: CDR1 LGHNA, CDR2 YSLEER. Here the CDR3 reads CASSQGGGYGYTF. In DNA, the CDR3 is TGCGCCAGCAGCCAAGGGGGGGGCTATGGCTACACCTTC.

J is TRBJ1-1 and V is TRBV9; the D gene is possibly TRBD1 (5 bases). V was cut by 4 bases and J by 6 bases, with 10 bases left in between. CDR1 and CDR2 from the germline V gene are SGDLS and YYNGEE. CDR3 length: 12 residues. The CDR3 spells CASSPWGAEAFF. In DNA form, the CDR3 reads TGTGCCAGCAGCCCGTGGGGCGCTGAAGCTTTCTTT.

J is TRBJ1-6 and V is TRBV7-3, with D perhaps matching TRBD1 (5 bases). The length of the CDR3 is 16 residues. Per the germline V gene, CDR1 is SGHTA and CDR2 is FQGTGA. V was shortened by 4 bases and J by 7 bases, with 17 bases between the two germline ends. CDR3 sequence: CASSSGPGTSNSPLHF. CDR3 sequence (DNA): TGTGCCAGCAGCTCAGGACCTGGGACGTCGAATTCACCCCTCCACTTT.

The rearrangement links TRBV5-1 to TRBJ2-3; the D gene is possibly TRBD2 (6 bases). The length of the CDR3 is 16 residues. Trimming took off 4 bases at V and 0 bases at J, with 15 bases between the two ends. Germline V gene sequence: CDR1 SGHRS, CDR2 YFSETQ. Here the CDR3 DNA reads TGCGCCAGCAGCATTGAAGACAGCGGGAGCACAGATACGCAGTATTTT. Its translation: CASSIEDSGSTDTQYF.

The chain couples TRBV7-2 to TRBJ2-7; 11 nucleotides match TRBD2. The V gene's germline CDR1 is SGHTA and CDR2 FQGNSA. CDR3 length: 16 amino acids. J was trimmed by 4 bases and V by 4 bases; bases with no gene match: 9. The CDR3 spells CASSSVAGGAAYEQYF. The DNA for the CDR3 is TGTGCCAGCAGCTCGGTAGCGGGGGGGGCCGCGTACGAGCAGTACTTC.

This clone was detected only once. This sequence joins TRBV20-1 and TRBJ1-4; no reliable D call. CDR3 length: 10 amino acids. The germline V gene encodes CDR1 DFQATT and CDR2 SNEGSKA (reference sequence). Trimming took 1 base from V and 13 from J, leaving 7 bases between them. The CDR3 nucleotides read TGCAGTGCTAGAGTCCGAGTACTGTTTTTT. Translated, it gives CSARVRVLFF.

The rearrangement links TRBV28 to TRBJ2-3; 8 nucleotides line up with TRBD1. The V segment lost 7 bases and the J segment 1 base; nucleotides outside the gene matches: 10. The CDR3 loop spans 16 amino acids. In germline, CDR1 is MDHEN, CDR2 SYDVKM. This CDR3 is CASNIQGAPGTDTQYF. DNA of the CDR3: TGTGCCAGCAATATCCAGGGGGCGCCTGGCACAGATACGCAGTATTTT.

V is TRBV19 and J is TRBJ1-2; D ambiguous. Germline assignment: CDR1 LNHDA and CDR2 SQIVND (reference sequence). Trimming left V 2 bases short and J 7 bases short, with 14 bases between. CDR3 length equals 14 residues. CDR3: CASSILGSGLGYTF. The CDR3 DNA reads TGTGCCAGTAGTATACTGGGTTCCGGGCTTGGCTACACCTTC.

The V gene is TRBV11-3, the J gene TRBJ1-1; the D is unclear. There are 13 residues in the CDR3. The germline CDR1 and CDR2 sequences are SGHNT and YENEEA. Trimming removed 0 bases from V and 0 bases from J, with 2 bases in between. The CDR3: CASSLEMNTEAFF. The CDR3 DNA follows: TGTGCCAGCAGCTTAGAGATGAACACTGAAGCTTTCTTT.

V is TRBV30 and J is TRBJ1-5, with 8 bases that match TRBD1. This CDR3 is 15 amino acids long. With 0 bases clipped from V and 5 bases from J, the junction kept 6 bases outside the gene matches. Germline V lookup: CDR1 GTSNPN, CDR2 SVGIG (reference sequence). CDR3 DNA sequence: TGTGCCTGGAGTGTACGCAGGGGGCCGCATCAGCCCCAGCATTTT. This gives the protein CAWSVRRGPHQPQHF.

The chain uses TRBV2 and TRBJ1-1; 8 nucleotides align to TRBD1. This CDR3 contains 13 residues. V shed 6 bases, J shed 3 bases, and the junction held 3 bases outside the gene matches. The germline V gene has CDR1 SNHLY and CDR2 FYNNEI. This CDR3 reads CASRQDRDTEAFF. CDR3 DNA sequence: TGTGCCAGCAGGCAGGACAGGGACACTGAAGCTTTCTTT.

The J gene is TRBJ2-7, the V gene TRBV5-4; D unclear. This CDR3 has 14 residues. V lost 4 bases to trimming and J lost 3 bases, with 14 bases between them. The V gene's germline CDR1 is SGHNT and CDR2 YYREEE (reference sequence). The CDR3 reads CASSHPVAGYEQYF. The CDR3 DNA follows: TGTGCCAGCAGCCACCCGGTGGCCGGCTACGAGCAGTACTTC. Drawing the rest from reference TRBV5-4 and TRBJ2-7, the complete variable domain is ETGVTQSPTHLIKTRGQQVTLRCSSQSGHNTVSWYQQALGQGPQFIFQYYREEENGRGNFPPRFSGLQFPNYSSELNVNALELDDSALYLCASSHPVAGYEQYFGPGTRLTVT.